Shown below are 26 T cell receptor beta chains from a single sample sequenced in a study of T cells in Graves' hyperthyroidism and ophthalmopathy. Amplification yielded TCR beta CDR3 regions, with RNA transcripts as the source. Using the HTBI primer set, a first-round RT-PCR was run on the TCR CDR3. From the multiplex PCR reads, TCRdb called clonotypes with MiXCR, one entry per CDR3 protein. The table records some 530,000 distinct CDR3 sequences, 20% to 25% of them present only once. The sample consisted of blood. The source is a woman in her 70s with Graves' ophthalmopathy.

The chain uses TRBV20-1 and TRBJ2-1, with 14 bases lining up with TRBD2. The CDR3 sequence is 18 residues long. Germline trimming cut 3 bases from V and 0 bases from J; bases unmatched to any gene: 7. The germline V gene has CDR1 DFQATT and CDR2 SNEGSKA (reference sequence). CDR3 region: CSASVGLAGGSSYNEQFF. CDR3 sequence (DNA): TGCAGTGCTAGTGTCGGACTAGCGGGAGGAAGCTCCTACAATGAGCAGTTCTTC.

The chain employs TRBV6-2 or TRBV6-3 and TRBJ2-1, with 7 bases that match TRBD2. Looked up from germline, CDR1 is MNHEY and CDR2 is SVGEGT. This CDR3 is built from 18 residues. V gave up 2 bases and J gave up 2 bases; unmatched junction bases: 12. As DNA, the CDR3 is TGTGCCAGCAGTTACCTGGCGGGGGATTTGGCAACCTACAATGAGCAGTTCTTC. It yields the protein CASSYLAGDLATYNEQFF.

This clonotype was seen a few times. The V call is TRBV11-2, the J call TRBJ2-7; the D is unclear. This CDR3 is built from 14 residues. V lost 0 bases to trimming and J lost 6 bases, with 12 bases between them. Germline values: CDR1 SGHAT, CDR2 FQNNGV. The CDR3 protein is CASSLDPGFGEQYF. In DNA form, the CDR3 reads TGTGCCAGCAGCTTAGATCCGGGTTTTGGCGAGCAGTACTTC.

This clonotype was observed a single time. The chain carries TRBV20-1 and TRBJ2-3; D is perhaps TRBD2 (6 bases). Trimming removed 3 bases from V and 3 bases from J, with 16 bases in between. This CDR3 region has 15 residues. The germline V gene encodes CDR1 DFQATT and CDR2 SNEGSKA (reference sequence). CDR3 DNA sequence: TGCAGTGCTAGGACCACCCACAGCGGGACAGATACGCAGTATTTT. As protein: CSARTTHSGTDTQYF.

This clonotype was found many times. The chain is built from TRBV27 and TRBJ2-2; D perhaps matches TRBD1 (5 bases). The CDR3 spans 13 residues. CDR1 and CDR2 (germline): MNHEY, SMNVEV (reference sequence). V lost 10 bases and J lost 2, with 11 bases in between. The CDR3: CATATVNTGELFF. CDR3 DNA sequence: TGTGCCACCGCGACAGTAAACACCGGGGAGCTGTTTTTT.

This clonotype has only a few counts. CDR3 in amino acids: CASSSTGLPYEQYF. The CDR3 DNA is TGTGCCAGCAGTTCGACAGGGTTACCCTACGAGCAGTACTTC. This rearrangement joins TRBV27 to TRBJ2-7, with TRBD1 matching over 7 bases. V trimming: 4 bases; J trimming: 2 bases; junction bases outside the gene matches: 5. CDR1 is MNHEY and CDR2 is SMNVEV in the germline V gene (reference sequence). The CDR3 contains 14 residues.

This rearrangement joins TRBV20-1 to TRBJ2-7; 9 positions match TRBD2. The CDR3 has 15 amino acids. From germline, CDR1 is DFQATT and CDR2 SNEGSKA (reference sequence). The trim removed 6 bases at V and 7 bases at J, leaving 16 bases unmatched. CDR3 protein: CSASSSASGINEQYF. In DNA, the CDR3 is TGCAGTGCCTCTAGTTCGGCTAGCGGGATTAATGAGCAGTACTTC.

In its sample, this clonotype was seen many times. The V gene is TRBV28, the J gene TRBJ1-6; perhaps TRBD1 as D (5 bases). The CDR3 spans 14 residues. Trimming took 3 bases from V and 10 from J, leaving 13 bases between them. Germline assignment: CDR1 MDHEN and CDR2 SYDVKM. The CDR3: CASSFRGAESPLHF. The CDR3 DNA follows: TGTGCCAGCAGTTTTCGAGGGGCGGAATCACCCCTCCACTTT.

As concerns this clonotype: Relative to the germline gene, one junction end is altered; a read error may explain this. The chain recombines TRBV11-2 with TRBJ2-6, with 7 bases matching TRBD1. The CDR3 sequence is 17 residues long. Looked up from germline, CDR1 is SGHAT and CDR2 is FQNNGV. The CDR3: CASSRTGDFSGANVLAF. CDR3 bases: TGTGCCAGCAGCAGGACAGGCGATTTCTCTGGGGCCAACGTCCTGGCTTTC.

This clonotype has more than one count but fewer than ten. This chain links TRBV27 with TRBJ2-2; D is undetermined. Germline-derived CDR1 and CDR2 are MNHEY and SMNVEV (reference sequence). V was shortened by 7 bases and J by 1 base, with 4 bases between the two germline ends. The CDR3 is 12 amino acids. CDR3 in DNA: TGTGCCAGCAAAAGGAACACCGGGGAGCTGTTTTTT. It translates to CASKRNTGELFF.

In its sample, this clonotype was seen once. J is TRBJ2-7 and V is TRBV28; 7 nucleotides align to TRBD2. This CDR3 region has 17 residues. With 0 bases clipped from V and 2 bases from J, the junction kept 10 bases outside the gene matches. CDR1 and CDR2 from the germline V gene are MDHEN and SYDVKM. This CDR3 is CASSLWASGMKAYEQYF. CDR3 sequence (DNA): TGTGCCAGCAGTTTATGGGCCAGCGGGATGAAGGCCTACGAGCAGTACTTC.

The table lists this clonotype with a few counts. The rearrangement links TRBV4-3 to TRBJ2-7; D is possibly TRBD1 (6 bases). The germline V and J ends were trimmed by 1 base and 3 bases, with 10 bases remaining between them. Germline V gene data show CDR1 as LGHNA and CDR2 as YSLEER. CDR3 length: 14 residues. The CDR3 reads CASSQGRGLYEQYF. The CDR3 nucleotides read TGCGCCAGCAGCCAAGGCAGGGGTCTCTACGAGCAGTACTTC.

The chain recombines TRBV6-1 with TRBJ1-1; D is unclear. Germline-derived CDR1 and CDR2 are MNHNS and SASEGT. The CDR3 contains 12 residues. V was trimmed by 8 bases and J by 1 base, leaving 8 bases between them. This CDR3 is CASAGTNTEAFF. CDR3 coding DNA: TGTGCCAGCGCGGGAACGAACACTGAAGCTTTCTTT.

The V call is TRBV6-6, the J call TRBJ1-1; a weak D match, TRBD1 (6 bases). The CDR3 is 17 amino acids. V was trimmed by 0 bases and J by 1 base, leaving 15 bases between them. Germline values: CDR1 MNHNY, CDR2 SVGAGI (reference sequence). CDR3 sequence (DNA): TGTGCCAGCAGTTACTCGATAAGGGACACAGCGAACACTGAAGCTTTCTTT. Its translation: CASSYSIRDTANTEAFF.

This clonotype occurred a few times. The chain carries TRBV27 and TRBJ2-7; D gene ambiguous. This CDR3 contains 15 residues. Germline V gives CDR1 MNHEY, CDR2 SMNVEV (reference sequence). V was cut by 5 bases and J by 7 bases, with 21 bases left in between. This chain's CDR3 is CASSHDLPPTLEQYF. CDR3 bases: TGTGCCAGCAGTCACGACCTGCCCCCTACGTTGGAGCAGTACTTC.

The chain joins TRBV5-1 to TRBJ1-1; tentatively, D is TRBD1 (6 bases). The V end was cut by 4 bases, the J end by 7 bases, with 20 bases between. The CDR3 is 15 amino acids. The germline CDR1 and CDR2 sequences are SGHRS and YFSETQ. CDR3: CASSGGRGRRGEAFF. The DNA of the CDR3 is TGCGCCAGCAGCGGGGGACGGGGGCGGAGAGGTGAAGCTTTCTTT.

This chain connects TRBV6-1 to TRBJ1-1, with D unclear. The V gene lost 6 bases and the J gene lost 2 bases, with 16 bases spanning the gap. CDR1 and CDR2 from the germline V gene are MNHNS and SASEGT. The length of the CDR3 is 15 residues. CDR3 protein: CASRQEAGPNTEAFF. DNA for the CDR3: TGTGCCAGCAGACAAGAAGCGGGTCCCAACACTGAAGCTTTCTTT.

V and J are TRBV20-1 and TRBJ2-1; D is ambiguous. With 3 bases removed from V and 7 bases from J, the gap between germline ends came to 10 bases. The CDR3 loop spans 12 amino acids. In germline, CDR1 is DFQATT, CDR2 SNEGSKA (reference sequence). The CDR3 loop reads CSASRVLNEQFF. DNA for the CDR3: TGCAGTGCTAGTCGGGTTTTAAATGAGCAGTTCTTC.

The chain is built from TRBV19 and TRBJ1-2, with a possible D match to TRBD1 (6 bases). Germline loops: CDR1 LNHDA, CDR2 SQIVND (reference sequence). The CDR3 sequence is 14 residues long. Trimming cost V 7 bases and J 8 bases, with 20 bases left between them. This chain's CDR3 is CASTMRGGFGGYTF. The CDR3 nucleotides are TGTGCCAGTACCATGAGAGGGGGTTTCGGCGGCTACACCTTC.

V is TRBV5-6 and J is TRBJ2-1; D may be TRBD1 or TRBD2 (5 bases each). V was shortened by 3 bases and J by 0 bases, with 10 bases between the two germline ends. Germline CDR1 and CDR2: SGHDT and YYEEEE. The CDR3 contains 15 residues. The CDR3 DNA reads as TGTGCCAGCAGCTGGGGACGTCACTCCTACAATGAGCAGTTCTTC. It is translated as CASSWGRHSYNEQFF.

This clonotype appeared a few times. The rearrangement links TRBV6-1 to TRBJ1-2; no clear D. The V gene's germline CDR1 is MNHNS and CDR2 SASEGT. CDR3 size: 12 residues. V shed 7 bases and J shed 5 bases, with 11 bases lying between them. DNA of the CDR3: TGTGCCAGCACACGGGAGGGATATGGCTACACCTTC. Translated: CASTREGYGYTF.

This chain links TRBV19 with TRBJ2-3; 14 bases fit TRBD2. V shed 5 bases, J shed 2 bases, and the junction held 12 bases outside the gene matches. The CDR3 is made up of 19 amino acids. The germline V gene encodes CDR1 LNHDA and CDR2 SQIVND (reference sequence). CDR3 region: CASSPQGTSGSFTTDTQYF. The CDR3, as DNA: TGTGCCAGTAGTCCCCAGGGGACTAGCGGGAGTTTTACCACAGATACGCAGTATTTT. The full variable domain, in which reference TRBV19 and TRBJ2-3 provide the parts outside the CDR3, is DGGITQSPKYLFRKEGQNVTLSCEQNLNHDAMYWYRQDPGQGLRLIYYSQIVNDFQKGDIAEGYSVSREKKESFPLTVTSAQKNPTAFYLCASSPQGTSGSFTTDTQYFGPGTRLTVL.

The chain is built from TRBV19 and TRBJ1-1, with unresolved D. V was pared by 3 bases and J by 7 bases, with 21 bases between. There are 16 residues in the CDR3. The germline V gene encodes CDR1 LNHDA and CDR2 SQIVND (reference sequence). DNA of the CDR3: TGTGCCAGTAGTATCGTCTCCCCCCTCGGGAGATATGAAGCTTTCTTT. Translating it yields CASSIVSPLGRYEAFF.

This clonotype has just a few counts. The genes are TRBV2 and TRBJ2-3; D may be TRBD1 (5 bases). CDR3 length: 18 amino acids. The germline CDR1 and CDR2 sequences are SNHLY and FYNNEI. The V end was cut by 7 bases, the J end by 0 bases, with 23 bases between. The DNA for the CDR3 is TGTGCCAGCAAGGGGTTCTGGGCCCTCTTGTCTAGCACAGATACGCAGTATTTT. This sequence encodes CASKGFWALLSSTDTQYF.

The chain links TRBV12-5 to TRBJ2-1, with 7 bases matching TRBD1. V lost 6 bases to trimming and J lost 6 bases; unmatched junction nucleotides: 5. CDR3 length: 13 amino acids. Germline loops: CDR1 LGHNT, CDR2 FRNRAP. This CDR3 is CASGRTGGNEQFF. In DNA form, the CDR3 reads TGTGCTAGTGGCCGGACAGGTGGCAATGAGCAGTTCTTC.

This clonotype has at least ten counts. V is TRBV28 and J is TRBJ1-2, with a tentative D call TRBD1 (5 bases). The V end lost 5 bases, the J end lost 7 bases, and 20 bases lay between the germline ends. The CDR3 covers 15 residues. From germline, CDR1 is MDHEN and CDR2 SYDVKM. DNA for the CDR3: TGTGCCAGCAGTCAGACCGACAGAACTCGGGGTGGCTACACCTTC. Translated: CASSQTDRTRGGYTF.